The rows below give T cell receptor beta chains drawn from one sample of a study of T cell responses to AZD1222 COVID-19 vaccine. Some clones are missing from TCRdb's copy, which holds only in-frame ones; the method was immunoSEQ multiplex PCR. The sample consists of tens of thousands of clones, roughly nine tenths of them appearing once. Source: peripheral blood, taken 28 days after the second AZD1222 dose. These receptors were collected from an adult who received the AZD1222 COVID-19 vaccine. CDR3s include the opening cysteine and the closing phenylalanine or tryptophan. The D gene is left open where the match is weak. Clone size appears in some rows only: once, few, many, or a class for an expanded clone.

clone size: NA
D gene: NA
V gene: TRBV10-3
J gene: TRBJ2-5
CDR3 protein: CAISDQFQETQYF
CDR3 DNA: TGTGCCATCAGTGACCAGTTCCAAGAGACCCAGTACTTC

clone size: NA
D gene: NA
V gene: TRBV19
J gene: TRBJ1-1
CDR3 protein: CASSIGHLKWGTEAFF
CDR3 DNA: TGTGCCAGTAGTATAGGTCACCTCAAGTGGGGCACTGAAGCTTTCTTT

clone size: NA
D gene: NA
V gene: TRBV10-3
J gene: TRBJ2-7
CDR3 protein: CAIMGASSYEQYF
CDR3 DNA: TGTGCCATCATGGGGGCTAGCTCCTACGAGCAGTACTTC

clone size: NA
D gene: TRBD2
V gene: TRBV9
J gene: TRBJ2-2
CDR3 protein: CASSLEGLAGTTGELFF
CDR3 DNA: TGTGCCAGCAGCCTTGAGGGACTAGCGGGGACTACCGGGGAGCTGTTTTTT

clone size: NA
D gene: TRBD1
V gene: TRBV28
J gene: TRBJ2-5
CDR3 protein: CASSFGRGLRETQYF
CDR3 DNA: TGTGCCAGCAGTTTCGGCAGGGGGCTGCGTGAGACCCAGTACTTC

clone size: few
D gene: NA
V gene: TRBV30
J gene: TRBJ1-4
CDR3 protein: CAWSGGRGSNEKLFF
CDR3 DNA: TGTGCCTGGAGCGGGGGGCGAGGTTCTAATGAAAAACTGTTTTTT

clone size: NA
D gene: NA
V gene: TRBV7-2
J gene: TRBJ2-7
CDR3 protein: CASSLHRDPYEQYF
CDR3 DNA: TGTGCCAGCAGCCTACACCGGGACCCCTACGAGCAGTACTTC

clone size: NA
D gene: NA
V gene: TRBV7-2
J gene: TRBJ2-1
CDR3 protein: CASSLVPGREQFF
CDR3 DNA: TGTGCCAGCAGCTTAGTCCCCGGGAGAGAGCAGTTCTTC

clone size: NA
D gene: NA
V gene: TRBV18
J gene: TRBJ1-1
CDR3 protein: CASSPRQTMNTEAFF
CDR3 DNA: TGTGCCAGCTCACCACGCCAGACTATGAACACTGAAGCTTTCTTT

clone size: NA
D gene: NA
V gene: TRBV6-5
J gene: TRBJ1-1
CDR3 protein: CASSAGVEWTEAFF
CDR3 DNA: TGTGCCAGCAGCGCCGGGGTCGAGTGGACTGAAGCTTTCTTT

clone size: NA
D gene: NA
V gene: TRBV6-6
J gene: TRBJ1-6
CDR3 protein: CASTTPPSGSPLHF
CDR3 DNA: TGTGCCAGCACTACGCCCCCGTCGGGTTCACCCCTCCACTTT

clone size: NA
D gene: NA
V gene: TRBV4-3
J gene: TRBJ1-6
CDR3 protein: CASSLDGRADSPLHF
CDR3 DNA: TGCGCCAGCAGCCTGGACGGACGGGCGGATTCACCCCTCCACTTT

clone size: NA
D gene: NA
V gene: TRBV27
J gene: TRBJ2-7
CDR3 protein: CASSLNSDYEQYF
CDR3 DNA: TGTGCCAGCAGTTTAAACAGTGATTACGAGCAGTACTTC

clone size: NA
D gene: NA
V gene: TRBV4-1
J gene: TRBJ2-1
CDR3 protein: CASSQDRPGAYNEQFF
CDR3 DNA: TGCGCCAGCAGCCAAGATAGGCCGGGAGCCTACAATGAGCAGTTCTTC

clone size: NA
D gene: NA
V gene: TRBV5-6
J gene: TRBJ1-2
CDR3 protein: CASSLFGGTWTDGYTF
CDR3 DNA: TGTGCCAGCAGCTTATTCGGAGGGACCTGGACCGATGGCTACACCTTC

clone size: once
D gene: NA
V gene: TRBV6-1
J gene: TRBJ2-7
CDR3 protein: CASSAAYEQYF
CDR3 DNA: TGTGCCAGCAGTGCCGCCTACGAGCAGTACTTC

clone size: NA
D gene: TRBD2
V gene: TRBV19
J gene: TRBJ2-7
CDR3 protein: CASSLRESYEQYF
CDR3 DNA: TGTGCCAGTAGTCTGCGGGAGTCCTACGAGCAGTACTTC

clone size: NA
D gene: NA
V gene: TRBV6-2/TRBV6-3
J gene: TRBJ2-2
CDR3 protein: CASSYSRGGTGELFF
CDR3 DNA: TGTGCCAGCAGTTACTCGAGGGGGGGCACCGGGGAGCTGTTTTTT

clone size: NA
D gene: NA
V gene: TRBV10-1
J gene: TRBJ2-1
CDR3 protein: CASSEGAGFPSYNEQFF
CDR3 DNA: TGCGCCAGCAGTGAGGGGGCAGGCTTCCCCTCCTACAATGAGCAGTTCTTC

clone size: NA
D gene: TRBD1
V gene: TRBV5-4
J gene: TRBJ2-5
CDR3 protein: CASSFSPDRTYETQYF
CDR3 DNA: TGTGCCAGCAGCTTTTCTCCGGACAGGACGTACGAGACCCAGTACTTC

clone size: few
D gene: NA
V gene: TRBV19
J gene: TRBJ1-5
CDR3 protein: CASSIVGQHNQPQHF
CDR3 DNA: TGTGCCAGTAGTATAGTCGGGCAGCACAATCAGCCCCAGCATTTT

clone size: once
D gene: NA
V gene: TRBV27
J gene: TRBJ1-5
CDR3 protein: CASSNRDSNQPQHF
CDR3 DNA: TGTGCCAGCAGTAACCGGGATAGCAATCAGCCCCAGCATTTT

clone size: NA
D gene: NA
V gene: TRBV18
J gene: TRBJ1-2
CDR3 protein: CASSLPRNVYGYTF
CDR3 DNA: TGTGCCAGCTCATTGCCACGAAATGTCTATGGCTACACCTTC

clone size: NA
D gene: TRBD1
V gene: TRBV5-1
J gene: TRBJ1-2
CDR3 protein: CASSLGDSDYGYTF
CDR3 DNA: TGCGCCAGCAGCTTGGGGGACAGCGACTATGGCTACACCTTC

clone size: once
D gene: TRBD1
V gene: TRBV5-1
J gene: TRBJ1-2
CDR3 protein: CASRTGTGYGYTF
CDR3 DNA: TGCGCCAGCAGGACCGGGACAGGATATGGCTACACCTTC

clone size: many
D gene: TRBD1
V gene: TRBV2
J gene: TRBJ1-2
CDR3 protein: CASSVTRTGFNGYTF
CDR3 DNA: TGTGCCAGCAGTGTTACTCGGACAGGGTTTAACGGCTACACCTTC

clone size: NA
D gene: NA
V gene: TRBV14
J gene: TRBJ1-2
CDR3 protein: CASSQGFTNYGYTF
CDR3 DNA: TGTGCCAGCAGCCAAGGATTCACTAACTATGGCTACACCTTC

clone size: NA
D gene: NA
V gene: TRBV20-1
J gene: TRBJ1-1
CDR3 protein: CSARDQDEAFF
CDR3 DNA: TGCAGTGCTAGAGATCAGGATGAAGCTTTCTTT

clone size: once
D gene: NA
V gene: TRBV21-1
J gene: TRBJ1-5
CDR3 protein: CAGAEKDRLDQPQHF
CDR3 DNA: TGTGCCGGAGCTGAAAAGGACAGGCTGGATCAGCCCCAGCATTTT

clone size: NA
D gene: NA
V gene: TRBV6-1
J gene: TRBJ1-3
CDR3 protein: CASSEGHRGTIYF
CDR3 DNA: TGTGCCAGCAGTGAAGGGCATCGGGGCACCATATATTTT

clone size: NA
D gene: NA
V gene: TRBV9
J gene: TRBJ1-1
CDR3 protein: CASSVSGEGTEAFF
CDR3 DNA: TGTGCCAGCAGCGTATCAGGGGAGGGCACTGAAGCTTTCTTT

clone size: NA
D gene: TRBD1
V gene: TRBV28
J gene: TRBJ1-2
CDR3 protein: CASSLGFFGGQGNGYTF
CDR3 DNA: TGTGCCAGCAGTTTAGGGTTTTTTGGTGGACAGGGTAATGGCTACACCTTC

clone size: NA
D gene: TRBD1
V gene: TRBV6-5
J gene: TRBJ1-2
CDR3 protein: CASSYVQGQDGYTF
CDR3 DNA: TGTGCCAGCAGTTATGTACAGGGGCAAGATGGCTACACCTTC

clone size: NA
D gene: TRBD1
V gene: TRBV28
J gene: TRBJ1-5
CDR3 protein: CASSWTGIGTQHF
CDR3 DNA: TGTGCCAGCAGTTGGACAGGGATCGGTACCCAGCATTTT

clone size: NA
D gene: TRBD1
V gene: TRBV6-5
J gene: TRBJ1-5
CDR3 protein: CASRPTGVGKPQHF
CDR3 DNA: TGTGCCAGCAGACCTACAGGGGTTGGGAAGCCCCAGCATTTT

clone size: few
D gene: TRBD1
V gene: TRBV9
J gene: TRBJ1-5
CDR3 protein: CASSRDSSNQPQHF
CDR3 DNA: TGTGCCAGCAGCCGGGACAGTAGCAATCAGCCCCAGCATTTT

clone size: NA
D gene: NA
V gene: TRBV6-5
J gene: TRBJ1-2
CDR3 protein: CASSRERGQSHGYTF
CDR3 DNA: TGTGCCAGCAGCCGCGAGCGAGGACAGTCCCACGGCTACACCTTC